This TCR beta chain came from a study of T cells in Graves' hyperthyroidism and ophthalmopathy. Study-wide points: Model predictions of ophthalmopathy came a median approximately seven months before onset.

TCR beta CDR3 regions were amplified from RNA transcripts. RT-PCR in the first round (using the HTBI primer set) targeted the TCR CDR3. TCRdb called the multiplex PCR reads again in MiXCR, with one record for every CDR3 protein. The sample includes 96,000 or so distinct CDR3 sequences, around 52% of them seen just once. CDR1 SQVTM and CDR2 ANQGSEA come from the germline V gene. After removal of 2 bases from V and 0 bases from J, the junction contained 10 bases not matched to a gene. The CDR3 has 17 amino acids. As regards this clonotype: Its target is unknown.

Using around 10 ml of fresh peripheral blood, PBMCs were prepared. The sequence derives from a woman aged 40 to 50 with Graves' hyperthyroidism. This chain connects TRBV29-1 to TRBJ1-3, with TRBD1 identical over 7 bases. The material sequenced was blood. The CDR3 DNA reads as TGCAGCGTTGAACCCCTCAGCGGGACAGACTCTGGAAACACCATATATTTT. Protein: CSVEPLSGTDSGNTIYF.